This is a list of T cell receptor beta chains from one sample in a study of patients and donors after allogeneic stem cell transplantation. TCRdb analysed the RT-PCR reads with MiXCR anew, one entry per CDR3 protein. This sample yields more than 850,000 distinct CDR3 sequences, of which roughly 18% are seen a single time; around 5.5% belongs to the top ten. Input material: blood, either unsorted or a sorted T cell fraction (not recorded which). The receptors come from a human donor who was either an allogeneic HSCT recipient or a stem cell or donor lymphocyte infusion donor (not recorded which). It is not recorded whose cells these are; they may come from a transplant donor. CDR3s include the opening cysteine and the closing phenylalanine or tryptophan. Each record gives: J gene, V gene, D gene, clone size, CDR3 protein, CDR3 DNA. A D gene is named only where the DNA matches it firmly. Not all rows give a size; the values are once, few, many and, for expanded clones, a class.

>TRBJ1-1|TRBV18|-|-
CASSPGSVEEAFF
TGTGCCAGCTCACCAGGTTCGGTGGAAGAAGCTTTCTTT
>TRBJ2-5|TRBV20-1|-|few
CSARDLGGKKTQYF
TGCAGTGCTAGAGATCTGGGGGGTAAAAAGACCCAGTACTTC
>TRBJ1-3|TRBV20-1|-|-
CSASRGISGFSGNTIYF
TGCAGTGCTAGTAGGGGAATTTCGGGGTTCTCTGGAAACACCATATATTTT
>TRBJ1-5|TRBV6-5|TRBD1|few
CASSYDRVGNQPQHF
TGTGCCAGCAGTTACGACAGGGTCGGCAATCAGCCCCAGCATTTT
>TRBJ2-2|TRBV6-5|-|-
CASSYRQGGTGELFF
TGTGCCAGCAGTTACCGGCAGGGGGGCACCGGGGAGCTGTTTTTT
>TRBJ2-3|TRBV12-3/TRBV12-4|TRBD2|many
CASSLASGRTDTQYF
TGCGCCAGCAGCTTGGCTAGCGGGAGAACAGATACGCAGTATTTT
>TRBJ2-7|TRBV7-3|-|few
CASSLNYGAYEQYF
TGTGCCAGCAGCTTAAATTACGGCGCCTACGAGCAGTACTTC
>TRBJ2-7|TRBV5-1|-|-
CASSLVVGTYEQYF
TGCGCCAGCAGCTTGGTAGTGGGAACCTACGAGCAGTACTTC
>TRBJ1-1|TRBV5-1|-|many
CASRQNTEAFF
TGTGCCAGCCGACAGAACACTGAAGCTTTCTTT
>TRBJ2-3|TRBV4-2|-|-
CASSQDWDSGPDTQYF
TGTGCCAGCAGCCAAGATTGGGATAGCGGTCCAGATACGCAGTATTTT
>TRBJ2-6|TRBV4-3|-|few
CASSQDPMVSGANVLTF
TGCGCCAGCAGCCAAGATCCTATGGTTTCTGGGGCCAACGTCCTGACTTTC
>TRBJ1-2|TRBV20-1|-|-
CSASSRVVNYGYTF
TGCAGTGCTAGTTCCAGGGTGGTTAACTATGGCTACACCTTC
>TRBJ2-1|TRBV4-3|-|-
CASSQGGFSYNEQFF
TGCGCCAGCAGCCAAGGGGGATTCTCCTACAATGAGCAGTTCTTC
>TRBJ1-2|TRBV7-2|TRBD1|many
CASALQGGSYGYTF
TGTGCCAGCGCCTTACAGGGGGGGTCCTATGGCTACACCTTC
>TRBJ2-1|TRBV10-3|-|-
CATLRARDNEQFF
TGTGCCACCCTTCGGGCTAGAGACAATGAGCAGTTCTTC
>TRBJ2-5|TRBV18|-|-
CASTTELQETQYF
TGTGCCAGCACAACGGAGCTCCAAGAGACCCAGTACTTC
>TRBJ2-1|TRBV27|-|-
CASSSPLLAEQFF
TGTGCCAGCAGTTCGCCCCTTCTTGCTGAGCAGTTCTTC
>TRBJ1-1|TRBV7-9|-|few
CASSRFGGANTEAFF
TGTGCCAGCAGCCGCTTCGGGGGGGCCAACACTGAAGCTTTCTTT
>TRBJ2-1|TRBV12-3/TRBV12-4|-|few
CAGRLGPYNEQFF
TGTGCCGGCAGACTAGGACCCTACAATGAGCAGTTCTTC
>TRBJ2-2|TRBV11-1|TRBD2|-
CASTAGTSGGLYTGELFF
TGTGCCAGCACCGCCGGGACTAGCGGGGGACTTTACACCGGGGAGCTGTTTTTT
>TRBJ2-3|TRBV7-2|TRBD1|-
CASSAGTGGKTDTQYF
TGTGCCAGCAGCGCCGGGACAGGGGGCAAGACAGATACGCAGTATTTT
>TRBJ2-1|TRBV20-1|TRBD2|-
CSAPGGTNEQFF
TGCAGTGCCCCGGGGGGGACTAATGAGCAGTTCTTC
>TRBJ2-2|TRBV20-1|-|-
CSAIQNSNTGELFF
TGCAGTGCTATCCAGAACTCGAACACCGGGGAGCTGTTTTTT
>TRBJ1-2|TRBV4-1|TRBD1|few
CASSQDRGPPGYTF
TGCGCCAGCAGCCAAGACAGGGGGCCCCCTGGCTACACCTTC
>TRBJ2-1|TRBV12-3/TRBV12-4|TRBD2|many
CASRVGRTSTYNEQFF
TGTGCCAGCAGGGTAGGTCGGACTAGTACCTACAATGAGCAGTTCTTC
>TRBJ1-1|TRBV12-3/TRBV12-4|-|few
CASSPDSYTEAFF
TGTGCCAGCAGTCCCGACAGTTACACTGAAGCTTTCTTT
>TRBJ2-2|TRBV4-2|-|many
CASSQQHLGELFF
TGTGCCAGCAGCCAACAACACCTGGGGGAGCTGTTTTTT
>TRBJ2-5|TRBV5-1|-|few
CASSLVSREETQYF
TGCGCCAGCAGCTTGGTTTCTAGGGAAGAGACCCAGTACTTC
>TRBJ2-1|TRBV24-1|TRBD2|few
CATSDLSGSTYEQFF
TGTGCCACCAGTGATTTAAGCGGGAGTACATATGAGCAGTTCTTC
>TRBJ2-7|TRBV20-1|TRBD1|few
CSARQTGSSYEQYF
TGCAGTGCTCGCCAGACAGGGAGCTCCTACGAGCAGTACTTC
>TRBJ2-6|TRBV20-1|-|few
CSVHNKNSGANVLTF
TGCAGTGTGCATAATAAAAACTCTGGGGCCAACGTCCTGACTTTC
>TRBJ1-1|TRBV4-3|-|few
CASSQIGGLSTEAFF
TGCGCCAGCAGCCAAATTGGGGGGTTGAGCACTGAAGCTTTCTTT
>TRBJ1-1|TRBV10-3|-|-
CAINTGGRDEAFF
TGTGCCATCAATACCGGGGGGCGGGACGAAGCTTTCTTT
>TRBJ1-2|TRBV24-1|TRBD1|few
CATSETGTGYGYTF
TGTGCCACCAGTGAAACCGGGACAGGCTATGGCTACACCTTC
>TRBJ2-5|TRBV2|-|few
CASIESWGKGSGETQYF
TGTGCCAGCATTGAGAGTTGGGGTAAGGGGTCGGGTGAGACCCAGTACTTC
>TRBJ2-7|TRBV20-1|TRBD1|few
CSAKRGRGPYEQYF
TGCAGTGCCAAGAGGGGCAGGGGGCCCTACGAGCAGTACTTC
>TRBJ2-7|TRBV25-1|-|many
CASSGDRYYEQYF
TGTGCCAGCAGTGGGGACCGATACTACGAGCAGTACTTC
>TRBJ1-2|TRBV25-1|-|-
CASSDPLANYGYTF
TGTGCCAGCAGTGACCCGTTAGCTAACTATGGCTACACCTTC
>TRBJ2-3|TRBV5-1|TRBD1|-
CASKGQGETDTQYF
TGCGCCAGCAAAGGACAGGGGGAAACAGATACGCAGTATTTT
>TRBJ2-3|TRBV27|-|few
CASSSLVSNLDTQYF
TGTGCCAGCAGTTCACTAGTGAGCAATTTGGATACGCAGTATTTT
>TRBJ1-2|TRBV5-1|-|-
CASSLTREVGYTF
TGCGCCAGCAGCTTAACCAGGGAGGTTGGCTACACCTTC